The clone carrying this T cell receptor beta chain came up once. In the study's own analysis: Amplification of reference gene primers provided the estimated nucleated cell counts. Libraries were prepared by immunoSEQ multiplex PCR; TCRdb keeps only in-frame clonotypes and omits some of them. V and J calls and clone size are as listed in that table; D and trimming were resolved from the DNA. The sample records some 87,000 clones, over 75% being singletons. This sample was included in a study of blood T cell repertoires in COVID-19. Looking at the study overall: T cells, B-cell-depleted T cells, or PBMCs supplied cDNA or gDNA.

CDR3 length equals 15 residues. The junction had 11 bases not matched to a gene; V was cut back by 5 bases and J by 5 bases. Germline V gene lookup returns CDR1 MDHEN and CDR2 SYDVKM. This sequence joins TRBV28 and TRBJ1-1, with 7 bases aligning to TRBD1. The sample consisted of peripheral blood. The receptor comes from a man at least 80 years old with active or convalescent COVID-19. Here the CDR3 DNA reads TGTGCCAGCAGTCCACCGACAGGGTTGGAGACTGAAGCTTTCTTT. It specifies CASSPPTGLETEAFF.